These 18 T cell receptor beta chains originate from one sample sequenced in a study of blood T cell repertoires in COVID-19. Sequencing was performed with immunoSEQ multiplex PCR; in TCRdb, only in-frame clones are kept and a portion is missing. The data show about 170,000 clones, approximately 88% seen once. The sample comprised peripheral blood. Every receptor here comes from a woman aged 80 or older with active or convalescent COVID-19.

V and J are TRBV11-2 and TRBJ2-7, with 9 bases aligning to TRBD1. Germline trimming cut 5 bases from V and 7 bases from J; bases unmatched to any gene: 9. Germline V CDR1 and CDR2: SGHAT, FQNNGV. The CDR3 contains 14 residues. CDR3: CASSLADRGGEQYF. In nucleotides, the CDR3 is TGTGCCAGCAGCCTTGCGGACAGGGGTGGTGAGCAGTACTTC.

The chain recombines TRBV6-2 or TRBV6-3 with TRBJ2-5; no clear D gene. Per the germline V gene, CDR1 is MNHEY and CDR2 is SVGEGT. This CDR3 region has 12 residues. The V end was cut by 5 bases, the J end by 0 bases, with 4 bases between. As DNA, the CDR3 is TGTGCCAGCAGTCCGTACCAAGAGACCCAGTACTTC. Its protein product is CASSPYQETQYF.

The rearrangement uses TRBV9 and TRBJ1-2, with D unresolved. The germline V gene has CDR1 SGDLS and CDR2 YYNGEE. Between the trimmed V and J ends, which lost 0 bases and 6 bases, there was a span of 12 bases. CDR3 size: 14 residues. CDR3 in DNA: TGTGCCAGCAGCGTAGATCCGGGTCGGAATGGCTACACCTTC. Its translation is CASSVDPGRNGYTF.

The genes are TRBV7-2 and TRBJ1-2; perhaps TRBD1 as D (6 bases). This CDR3 contains 14 residues. Germline assignment: CDR1 SGHTA and CDR2 FQGNSA. The ends were cut back, 7 bases at V and 4 bases at J, with 16 bases in the middle. CDR3 protein: CASIKGGDSYGYTF. CDR3 in DNA: TGTGCCAGCATCAAGGGGGGGGATAGCTATGGCTACACCTTC.

CDR3 bases: TGTGCCAGCAGTGGGCAAAAACTGTTTTTT. This codes for CASSGQKLFF. The chain employs TRBV2 and TRBJ1-4; D is unresolved. V lost 4 bases, J lost 9 bases, and 3 bases lay in between. The V gene's germline CDR1 is SNHLY and CDR2 FYNNEI. The CDR3 length is 10 residues.

The CDR3 region has the DNA TGCGCCAGCAGCCCCGCACTAGCGGGGGGCGTCAATGAGCAGTTCTTC. As protein: CASSPALAGGVNEQFF. The V and J genes are TRBV5-1 and TRBJ2-1; 12 nucleotides line up with TRBD2. V lost 4 bases, J lost 6 bases, and 8 bases stayed unmatched. The germline CDR1 and CDR2 sequences are SGHRS and YFSETQ. The CDR3 has 16 residues. Looking up the rest from reference TRBV5-1 and TRBJ2-1 gives the full variable domain: KAGVTQTPRYLIKTRGQQVTLSCSPISGHRSVSWYQQTPGQGLQFLFEYFSETQRNKGNFPGRFSGRQFSNSRSEMNVSTLELGDSALYLCASSPALAGGVNEQFFGPGTRLTVL.

The chain couples TRBV4-3 to TRBJ1-3, with TRBD1 matching 9 bases. The germline V gene encodes CDR1 LGHNA and CDR2 YSLEER. The J segment lost 6 bases and the V segment lost 1 base, leaving 1 base of the junction unmatched. CDR3 length: 14 residues. CDR3 protein: CASSQGDRANTIYF. The CDR3 DNA is TGCGCCAGCAGCCAAGGGGACAGGGCAAACACCATATATTTT.

The rearrangement uses TRBV5-6 and TRBJ1-3; possibly TRBD1 for D (5 bases). The CDR3 contains 16 residues. Germline V gene sequence: CDR1 SGHDT, CDR2 YYEEEE. With 9 bases removed from V and 0 bases from J, the gap between germline ends came to 19 bases. The CDR3 DNA reads as TGTGCCACGCACAGGACGCCCTTCAACTCTGGAAACACCATATATTTT. Protein product: CATHRTPFNSGNTIYF.

The chain carries TRBV9 and TRBJ2-7, with D perhaps TRBD2 (6 bases). The length of the CDR3 is 14 residues. Trimming removed 3 bases from V and 0 bases from J, with 10 bases in between. CDR1 and CDR2 (germline): SGDLS, YYNGEE. The CDR3 nucleotides are TGTGCCAGCAGCGGTGGGACTTCCTCCTACGAGCAGTACTTC. This codes for CASSGGTSSYEQYF.

This clone was observed a single time. V is TRBV1 and J is TRBJ2-5; the table's D gene call, TRBD1, was not cross checked with the DNA. TRBV1 corresponds to a pseudogene. The CDR3 loop spans 13 amino acids. The CDR3 sequence: CTSPRGDEETQYF. The CDR3 DNA reads TGCACCAGCCCCAGGGGTGATGAGGAGACCCAGTACTTC.

This clone was seen only once. V usage is TRBV4-3 and J usage is TRBJ1-6; D may be TRBD1 (5 bases). Between the trimmed V and J ends, which lost 6 bases and 7 bases, there was a span of 13 bases. The CDR3 covers 14 residues. Germline assignment: CDR1 LGHNA and CDR2 YSLEER. The CDR3 sequence is CASRGHGENSPLHF. Written as DNA, the CDR3 is TGCGCCAGCAGGGGGCATGGAGAAAATTCACCCCTCCACTTT.

The chain couples TRBV24-1 to TRBJ2-1; 8 bases are shared with TRBD2. The length of the CDR3 is 15 residues. Germline V gene sequence: CDR1 KGHDR, CDR2 SFDVKD. J was trimmed by 7 bases and V by 6 bases; bases with no gene match: 10. The CDR3 protein is CATSSTLGGGNEQFF. The CDR3 DNA follows: TGTGCCACCAGTTCAACCCTCGGGGGGGGGAATGAGCAGTTCTTC.

The CDR3 loop is CASGRSGTDNSPLHF. Written as DNA, the CDR3 is TGTGCCAGCGGGCGATCAGGGACAGATAATTCACCCCTCCACTTT. The chain employs TRBV6-5 and TRBJ1-6; 7 bases line up with TRBD1. The CDR3 is 15 amino acids. CDR1 is MNHEY and CDR2 is SVGAGI in the germline V gene. Trimming cost V 8 bases and J 5 bases; bases outside gene matches: 9.

This sequence joins TRBV24-1 and TRBJ1-6; D is uncertain. Germline values: CDR1 KGHDR, CDR2 SFDVKD. The CDR3 runs to 17 residues. Deletions cut 0 bases from V and 2 bases from J, with 10 bases between. The CDR3 is CATSDLLAGPYNSPLHF. As DNA, the CDR3 is TGTGCCACCAGTGATTTGCTAGCGGGCCCCTATAATTCACCCCTCCACTTT.

This clone occurred a few times. The rearrangement links TRBV27 to TRBJ1-5, with a weak D call TRBD1 (6 bases). This CDR3 is 15 amino acids long. V shed 5 bases and J shed 3 bases, with 14 bases lying between them. The germline CDR1 and CDR2 sequences are MNHEY and SMNVEV (reference sequence). DNA for the CDR3: TGTGCCAGCAGTCTCCTCGGGGGGGCCAATCAGCCCCAGCATTTT. Residues: CASSLLGGANQPQHF.

This chain joins TRBV6-6 and TRBJ1-1; D not certain. The CDR3 has 12 residues. Trimming removed 6 bases at V and 11 bases at J, with 16 bases between. The V gene's germline CDR1 is MNHNY and CDR2 SVGAGI (reference sequence). DNA of the CDR3: TGTGCCAGCAGAGCCGAGGATTTTGAGGCTTTCTTT. This sequence encodes CASRAEDFEAFF.

In its sample, this clone was seen a few times. This sequence joins TRBV11-1 and TRBJ1-2; tentative D call: TRBD1 (5 bases). The CDR3 consists of 15 residues. Germline CDR1 SGHAT, CDR2 FQDESV (reference sequence). With 5 bases removed from V and 7 bases from J, the gap between germline ends came to 20 bases. The CDR3 is CASSQNTDSIIGYTF. Written as DNA, the CDR3 is TGTGCCAGCAGCCAGAACACCGACAGCATTATTGGCTACACCTTC.

This clone was counted once. The J gene is TRBJ2-1, the V gene TRBV5-1; no clear D gene. The V end was cut by 4 bases, the J end by 5 bases, with 10 bases between. From germline, CDR1 is SGHRS and CDR2 YFSETQ. This CDR3 has 13 amino acids. CDR3 DNA sequence: TGCGCCAGCAGCCCTCTTAGAAACAATGAGCAGTTCTTC. It encodes CASSPLRNNEQFF.